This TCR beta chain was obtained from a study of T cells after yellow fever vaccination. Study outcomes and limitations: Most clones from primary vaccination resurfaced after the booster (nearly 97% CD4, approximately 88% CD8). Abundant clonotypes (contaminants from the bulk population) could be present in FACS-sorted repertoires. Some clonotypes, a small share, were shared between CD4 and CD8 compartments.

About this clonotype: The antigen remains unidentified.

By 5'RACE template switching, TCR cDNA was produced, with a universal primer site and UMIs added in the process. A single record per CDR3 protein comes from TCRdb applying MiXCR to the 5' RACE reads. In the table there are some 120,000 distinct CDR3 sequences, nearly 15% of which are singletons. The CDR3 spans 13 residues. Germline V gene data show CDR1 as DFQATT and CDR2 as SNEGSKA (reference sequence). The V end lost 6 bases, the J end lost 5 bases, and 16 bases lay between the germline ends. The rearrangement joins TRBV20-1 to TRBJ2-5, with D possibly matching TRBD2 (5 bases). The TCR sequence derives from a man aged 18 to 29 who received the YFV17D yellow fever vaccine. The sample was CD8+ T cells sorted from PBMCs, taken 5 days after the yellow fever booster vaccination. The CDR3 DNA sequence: TGCAGTGCATGGACTTCGGGGATGGAGACCCAGTACTTC. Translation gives CSAWTSGMETQYF.